The text below deals with one T cell receptor beta chain. Individual cDNA molecules each received unique molecular identifiers attached to them. TCRdb reprocessed the 5' RACE reads with MiXCR, giving one entry per CDR3 protein. The table lists more than 95,000 distinct CDR3 sequences, under 15% of them singletons. The sample belongs to a study of early T cells in non-severe SARS-CoV-2 infection. Across the study: Sequencing was performed on bulk RNA from unsorted whole blood, leaving chains unpaired.

The CDR3 has 18 amino acids. V lost 7 bases and J 0 bases, leaving 19 bases between the germline ends. CDR1 is MNHNY and CDR2 is SVGAGI in the germline V gene (reference sequence). This receptor was identified in an adult who was a healthcare worker with PCR-confirmed SARS-CoV-2 infection or an uninfected control (not recorded which). The rearrangement uses TRBV6-6 and TRBJ2-6; possible D gene TRBD2, 6 bases. Source material: whole blood. The CDR3 loop reads CASNSFGGRRSGANVLTF. CDR3 coding DNA: TGTGCCAGCAATTCATTCGGGGGACGGCGCTCTGGGGCCAACGTCCTGACTTTC.